This T cell receptor beta chain came from a study of blood T cell repertoires in COVID-19. Study summary: The study drew acute and convalescent COVID-19 samples from the United States, Italy and Spain. In each case, the material was cDNA or gDNA derived from T cells, B-cell-depleted T cells, or PBMCs.

This CDR3 comprises 17 residues. Germline CDR1 and CDR2: MRHNA and SNTAGT. Trimming shortened V by 6 bases and J by 0 bases, and 15 bases separated the two germline ends. Source study methods: Reference gene primer amplification gave estimated nucleated cell counts. The method was immunoSEQ multiplex PCR; TCRdb's version includes in-frame clones alone and lacks a portion of them. The V and J calls and clone size were taken over from that table, and D and trimming were inferred from the DNA. The sample shows some 170,000 clones, 60% to 85% of them seen only once. This clonotype was sampled from a man aged 70 or older with acute or convalescent COVID-19. The rearrangement uses TRBV6-4 and TRBJ2-6; D perhaps matches TRBD1 (6 bases). What was sequenced was peripheral blood. CDR3 coding DNA: TGTGCCAGCAGAGGACAGAATAGGAGCTCTGGGGCCAACGTCCTGACTTTC. Translated: CASRGQNRSSGANVLTF.